These 7 T cell receptor beta chains share one sample of origin, sequenced in a study of neurological immune-mediated disorders. From the 5' RACE reads, TCRdb called clonotypes with MiXCR, one entry per CDR3 protein. The data hold 66,000 or so distinct CDR3 sequences, with less than 5.5% observed a single time. The material sequenced was PBMCs. These receptors were taken from a man aged 30 to 45 with multiple sclerosis.

This clonotype was seen many times. This chain connects TRBV20-1 to TRBJ1-2; a possible D gene is TRBD1 (5 bases). Germline V lookup: CDR1 DFQATT, CDR2 SNEGSKA (reference sequence). Between the trimmed V and J ends, which lost 0 bases and 4 bases, there was a span of 9 bases. The CDR3 extends over 13 amino acids. The CDR3 spells CSARDHRSYGYTF. DNA of the CDR3: TGCAGTGCTAGAGATCACAGGAGCTATGGCTACACCTTC.

The gene calls are TRBV5-6 and TRBJ2-3; 10 nucleotides agree with TRBD2. This CDR3 contains 15 residues. Germline CDR1 SGHDT, CDR2 YYEEEE. The J segment lost 5 bases and the V segment lost 2 bases, leaving 5 bases of the junction unmatched. In DNA, the CDR3 is TGTGCCAGCAGCTTTAATAGCGGGGGGAGAGATACGCAGTATTTT. Its protein product is CASSFNSGGRDTQYF.

This clonotype appeared many times. This chain uses TRBV6-5 with TRBJ1-6, with D unclear. The CDR3 spans 16 residues. Trimming left V 6 bases short and J 4 bases short, with 16 bases between. Germline V gene lookup returns CDR1 MNHEY and CDR2 SVGAGI. The CDR3 DNA sequence: TGTGCCAGCAGCGACGTAGGGAGAGGATATAATTCACCCCTCCACTTT. It is translated as CASSDVGRGYNSPLHF.

This clonotype occurred many times. The CDR3 is CSARGSGGRTDTQYF. CDR3 DNA: TGCAGTGCTAGAGGTAGCGGGGGTAGGACAGATACGCAGTATTTT. The chain joins TRBV20-1 to TRBJ2-3; the match to TRBD2 covers 9 bases. The CDR3 runs 15 residues. J gave up 3 bases and V 1 base, and 5 bases lay outside the gene matches. Germline V gives CDR1 DFQATT, CDR2 SNEGSKA (reference sequence).

Ten or more counts support this clonotype. This chain links TRBV2 with TRBJ2-1; D possibly corresponds to TRBD1 (6 bases). Germline CDR1 SNHLY, CDR2 FYNNEI. The CDR3 has 13 residues. Trimming removed 7 bases at V and 5 bases at J, with 12 bases between. The CDR3 coding sequence is TGTGCCAGCATCAGGCAGGGGAACAATGAGCAGTTCTTC. It encodes CASIRQGNNEQFF.

The chain is built from TRBV5-1 and TRBJ2-1; D perhaps matches TRBD1 (5 bases). The CDR3 sequence is 13 residues long. V gave up 5 bases and J gave up 5 bases, with 11 bases separating them. The V gene's germline CDR1 is SGHRS and CDR2 YFSETQ. The CDR3 DNA sequence: TGCGCCAGCAGAAGGGGATTGGACAATGAGCAGTTCTTC. Encoded protein: CASRRGLDNEQFF.

This clonotype was observed many times. This sequence joins TRBV5-1 and TRBJ1-1; D ambiguous. Trimming shortened V by 5 bases and J by 1 base, and 9 bases separated the two germline ends. The germline gives CDR1 SGHRS, CDR2 YFSETQ. This CDR3 comprises 13 residues. DNA for the CDR3: TGCGCCAGCAGGCTCACAGAGAACACTGAAGCTTTCTTT. This gives the protein CASRLTENTEAFF.